The next 12 T cell receptor beta chains were all read from a single sample in a study of T cells in Graves' hyperthyroidism and ophthalmopathy (dated by TCRdb to the late 2010s). The method was multiplex PCR. Sequencing was carried out with an Illumina HiSeq 2000. Amplification of TCR beta CDR3 regions was carried out from RNA transcripts. The TCR CDR3 was subjected to a first round of RT-PCR using the HTBI primer set and the Qiagen OneStep RT-PCR kit. TCRdb reprocessing: public reads trimmed at Q25 with fastp, clones called with MiXCR, in-frame beta chains kept. Each entry merges the rows of one CDR3 protein and shows their most common DNA and genes. The sample yields 550,000 to 650,000 distinct CDR3 sequences; approximately 15% were counted once. Roughly 5.5% of the sample is in the top ten clones. Input material: blood. These TCRs come from a woman aged 25 to 45 with Graves' hyperthyroidism that later progressed to Graves' ophthalmopathy.

This clonotype has a count of ten or more. The chain carries TRBV11-1 and TRBJ2-1; maybe TRBD2 (6 bases). V lost 0 bases and J lost 0, with 12 bases in between. Germline V lookup: CDR1 SGHAT, CDR2 FQDESV (reference sequence). This CDR3 is built from 17 residues. CDR3 bases: TGTGCCAGCAGCTTAGCGATTAGCGGATTCTCCTACAATGAGCAGTTCTTC. Protein: CASSLAISGFSYNEQFF.

A single count supports this clonotype. The chain is built from TRBV4-1 and TRBJ1-6; possibly TRBD1 for D (5 bases). CDR1 and CDR2 (germline): MGHRA, YSYEKL. The CDR3 has 17 amino acids. Trimming left V 4 bases short and J 7 bases short, with 20 bases between. CDR3 coding DNA: TGCGCCAGCAGCCTACGACCCCCGGGGCGGGAAAATTCACCCCTCCACTTT. Amino acid sequence: CASSLRPPGRENSPLHF.

This clonotype was picked up many times. The genes are TRBV29-1 and TRBJ2-7; no clear D gene. With 3 bases removed from V and 3 bases from J, the gap between germline ends came to 15 bases. This CDR3 region has 14 residues. The germline CDR1 and CDR2 sequences are SQVTM and ANQGSEA. The CDR3 DNA is TGCAGCGTTGAGACGTCTCCATCCGACTACGAGCAGTACTTC. Protein: CSVETSPSDYEQYF.

This clonotype turned up a few times. The chain recombines TRBV18 with TRBJ2-2, with 7 bases lining up with TRBD1. The trim removed 1 base at V and 2 bases at J, leaving 4 bases unmatched. There are 16 residues in the CDR3. CDR1 is KGHSH and CDR2 is LQKENI in the germline V gene. CDR3 sequence reads: CASSPQGAKNTGELFF. The CDR3 nucleotides read TGTGCCAGCTCACCACAGGGGGCGAAAAACACCGGGGAGCTGTTTTTT.

This clonotype appeared many times. This chain links TRBV2 with TRBJ2-7, with D uncertain. Looked up from germline, CDR1 is SNHLY and CDR2 is FYNNEI. The V end was cut by 8 bases, the J end by 3 bases, with 8 bases between. This CDR3 has 11 amino acids. CDR3 sequence reads: CASYKNYEQYF. The CDR3, as DNA: TGTGCCAGCTACAAGAACTACGAGCAGTACTTC. Combining the CDR3 with reference TRBV2 and TRBJ2-7 gives the whole variable domain EPEVTQTPSHQVTQMGQEVILRCVPISNHLYFYWYRQILGQKVEFLVSFYNNEISEKSEIFDDQFSVERPDGSNFTLKIRSTKLEDSAMYFCASYKNYEQYFGPGTRLTVT.

The chain joins TRBV2 to TRBJ2-1; no reliable D call. The length of the CDR3 is 14 residues. Germline CDR1 is SNHLY and CDR2 is FYNNEI. Trimming shortened V by 4 bases and J by 0 bases, and 7 bases separated the two germline ends. The CDR3 sequence is CASSGPGSYNEQFF. CDR3 DNA sequence: TGTGCCAGCAGTGGTCCTGGCTCCTACAATGAGCAGTTCTTC.

This clonotype was picked up many times. The chain joins TRBV7-6 to TRBJ1-4, with a tentative D call TRBD1 (6 bases). In germline, CDR1 is SGHVS, CDR2 FNYEAQ. This CDR3 has 15 residues. The V gene lost 4 bases and the J gene lost 6 bases, with 15 bases spanning the gap. Here the CDR3 reads CASSSGPGVDEKLFF. The DNA for the CDR3 is TGTGCCAGCAGCTCCGGCCCAGGGGTAGATGAAAAACTGTTTTTT.

V and J are TRBV3-1 and TRBJ2-7, with 9 bases matching TRBD1. Unmatched junction bases numbered 9, after V lost 6 bases and J lost 3 bases. The CDR3 has 15 residues. The germline V gene has CDR1 LGHDT and CDR2 YNNKEL (reference sequence). The CDR3 loop reads CASRQGQGLNYEQYF. The DNA of the CDR3 is TGTGCCAGCAGACAGGGACAGGGACTTAACTACGAGCAGTACTTC.

This clonotype came up many times. This chain connects TRBV9 to TRBJ2-7; 8 bases match TRBD1. Germline loops: CDR1 SGDLS, CDR2 YYNGEE. This CDR3 is 15 amino acids long. J lost 5 bases, V lost 3 bases, and 10 bases had no gene match. CDR3 nucleotide sequence: TGTGCCAGCAGCGCTGCAGGGGGCGCAGGGGACGAGCAGTACTTC. Amino acid sequence: CASSAAGGAGDEQYF.

This clonotype was seen at least ten times. The rearrangement uses TRBV7-2 and TRBJ1-4; D unclear. The CDR3 is 14 amino acids. V lost 0 bases and J 11 bases, leaving 13 bases between the germline ends. Looked up from germline, CDR1 is SGHTA and CDR2 is FQGNSA. The DNA for the CDR3 is TGTGCCAGCAGCTTAGCTTCGAAGGCCCCCAAACTGTTTTTT. Translation: CASSLASKAPKLFF.

This clonotype turned up a few times. The rearrangement links TRBV3-1 to TRBJ2-5; the match to TRBD2 covers 9 bases. The CDR3 is 17 amino acids. The V segment lost 0 bases and the J segment 5 bases; nucleotides outside the gene matches: 10. The germline CDR1 and CDR2 sequences are LGHDT and YNNKEL (reference sequence). The CDR3 loop reads CASSQDALAGIYETQYF. The CDR3 DNA follows: TGTGCCAGCAGCCAAGATGCCCTAGCGGGAATCTATGAGACCCAGTACTTC.

Many counts were recorded for this clonotype. The CDR3 region is CAWTAVSYEQYF. CDR3 sequence (DNA): TGTGCCTGGACCGCAGTCTCCTACGAGCAGTACTTC. The gene calls are TRBV30 and TRBJ2-7, with unresolved D. Germline values: CDR1 GTSNPN, CDR2 SVGIG (reference sequence). V lost 4 bases, J lost 0 bases, and 7 bases lay in between. CDR3 length equals 12 residues.